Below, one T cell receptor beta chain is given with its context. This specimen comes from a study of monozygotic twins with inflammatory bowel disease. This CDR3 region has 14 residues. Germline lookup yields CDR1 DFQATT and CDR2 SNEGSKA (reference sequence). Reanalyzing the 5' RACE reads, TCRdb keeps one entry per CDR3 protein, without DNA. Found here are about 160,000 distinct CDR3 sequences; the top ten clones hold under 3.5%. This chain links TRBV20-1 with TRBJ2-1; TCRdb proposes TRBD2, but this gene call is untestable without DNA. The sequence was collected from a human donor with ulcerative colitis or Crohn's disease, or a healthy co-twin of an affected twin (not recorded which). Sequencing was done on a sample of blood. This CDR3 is CSAQKAGDFNEQFF.